The next 12 T cell receptor beta chains were all read from a single sample in a study of T cell repertoires in cytomegalovirus infection. One entry per CDR3 protein results from TCRdb running MiXCR on the reads. The top ten clones hold roughly 1.7% of a sample with some 220,000 distinct CDR3 sequences, roughly an eighth of them seen once. Sequences were obtained from PBMCs. These receptors came from a human donor in good health (CMV status not recorded). Some clones in this sample may be carry-over from other donors' samples.

This clonotype was found many times. The chain links TRBV7-2 to TRBJ1-3; no definite D call. Germline CDR1 and CDR2: SGHTA and FQGNSA. This CDR3 has 15 residues. Trimming pared 8 bases from V and 2 bases from J, leaving 16 bases between. The CDR3 DNA follows: TGTGCCAGCTTACTCTCACCAGGAACTGGAAACACCATATATTTT. This sequence encodes CASLLSPGTGNTIYF.

The rearrangement joins TRBV6-8 to TRBJ1-5; D is possibly TRBD1 (6 bases). V lost 0 bases and J lost 6, with 15 bases in between. Germline CDR1 is MNHGY and CDR2 is SAAAGT. The length of the CDR3 is 16 residues. In nucleotides, the CDR3 is TGTGCCAGCAGTTACTCCAGGGTGGACAGCCTTCAGCCCCAGCATTTT. It codes for CASSYSRVDSLQPQHF.

This clonotype was counted many times. The chain employs TRBV7-2 and TRBJ1-1, with D maybe TRBD1 (6 bases). The germline V and J ends were trimmed by 1 base and 3 bases, with 12 bases remaining between them. Germline values: CDR1 SGHTA, CDR2 FQGNSA. This CDR3 is 15 amino acids long. The DNA for the CDR3 is TGTGCCAGCAGCTTAGAGGCAGCAGGGGACACTGAAGCTTTCTTT. Translation: CASSLEAAGDTEAFF. The variable domain in full, completed from reference TRBV7-2 and TRBJ1-1, reads GAGVSQSPSNKVTEKGKDVELRCDPISGHTALYWYRQSLGQGLEFLIYFQGNSAPDKSGLPSDRFSAERTGGSVSTLTIQRTQQEDSAVYLCASSLEAAGDTEAFFGQGTRLTVV.

This clonotype showed up just a few times. The chain combines TRBV7-2 with TRBJ2-5; 8 bases are a match to TRBD2. J lost 1 base, V lost 1 base, and 2 bases had no gene match. The CDR3 has 15 residues. In germline, CDR1 is SGHTA, CDR2 FQGNSA. The CDR3 bases are TGTGCCAGCAGCTTAGTAGCGGGGTCCCAAGAGACCCAGTACTTC. Protein sequence: CASSLVAGSQETQYF.

This clonotype was counted many times. The J gene is TRBJ2-1, the V gene TRBV7-3; D gene unclear. This CDR3 has 15 amino acids. Looked up from germline, CDR1 is SGHTA and CDR2 is FQGTGA. V was shortened by 2 bases and J by 3 bases, with 11 bases between the two germline ends. The CDR3, as DNA: TGTGCCAGCAGCTTAGAGCCAGACCTCTACAATGAGCAGTTCTTC. Its protein is CASSLEPDLYNEQFF.

In its sample, this clonotype was seen many times. This chain connects TRBV7-2 to TRBJ1-3; D is possibly TRBD1 (5 bases). Germline V CDR1 and CDR2: SGHTA, FQGNSA. Trimming took off 2 bases at V and 3 bases at J, with 8 bases between the two ends. This CDR3 comprises 14 residues. CDR3 loop: CASSLSGFGNTIYF. In nucleotides, the CDR3 is TGTGCCAGCAGCTTATCAGGGTTTGGAAACACCATATATTTT.

This clonotype was seen repeatedly, ten times or more. The genes are TRBV7-2 and TRBJ2-1, with 7 bases identical to TRBD1. J lost 2 bases, V lost 3 bases, and 4 bases had no gene match. Germline CDR1 reads SGHTA; CDR2 reads FQGNSA. The length of the CDR3 is 15 residues. The CDR3 reads CASSFYRGAYNEQFF. CDR3 nucleotides: TGTGCCAGCAGCTTCTACAGGGGCGCCTACAATGAGCAGTTCTTC.

This clonotype was seen ten or more times. This chain joins TRBV19 and TRBJ1-5, with D unclear. With 6 bases removed from V and 0 bases from J, the gap between germline ends came to 12 bases. Germline V gene sequence: CDR1 LNHDA, CDR2 SQIVND (reference sequence). This CDR3 has 15 amino acids. The chain's CDR3 is CASSEWTDSNQPQHF. CDR3 sequence (DNA): TGTGCCAGTAGCGAGTGGACGGATAGCAATCAGCCCCAGCATTTT.

The chain couples TRBV11-2 to TRBJ2-1; D may be TRBD2 (6 bases). The CDR3 is 14 amino acids. The germline V gene has CDR1 SGHAT and CDR2 FQNNGV. V was pared by 3 bases and J by 10 bases, with 16 bases between. The CDR3 sequence: CASSFSGPNAEQFF. In DNA form, the CDR3 reads TGTGCCAGCAGCTTCAGCGGGCCGAATGCAGAGCAGTTCTTC.

This clonotype was detected many times. The gene calls are TRBV6-1 and TRBJ2-2, with D unresolved. The germline V gene has CDR1 MNHNS and CDR2 SASEGT. V was clipped by 8 bases and J by 0 bases, with 4 bases between them. The CDR3 has 12 residues. The CDR3 reads CASYPNTGELFF. Here the CDR3 DNA reads TGTGCCAGCTACCCGAACACCGGGGAGCTGTTTTTT.

There are many counts of this clonotype. The rearrangement links TRBV29-1 to TRBJ2-5; perhaps TRBD1 as D (6 bases). V was pared by 7 bases and J by 2 bases, with 14 bases between. The CDR3 spans 13 residues. The V gene's germline CDR1 is SQVTM and CDR2 ANQGSEA. The CDR3, as DNA: TGCAGCGGACGTACAGGGAATCAAGAGACCCAGTACTTC. Translated: CSGRTGNQETQYF.

This clonotype was observed at least ten times. V is TRBV6-1 and J is TRBJ2-7; D is perhaps TRBD1 or TRBD2 (5 bases each). Germline-derived CDR1 and CDR2 are MNHNS and SASEGT. The V and J ends lost 5 bases and 2 bases respectively, with 13 bases between them. The CDR3 is 14 residues long. The CDR3 loop reads CASSPPGRPYEQYF. For the CDR3, the DNA is TGTGCCAGCAGTCCTCCGGGACGGCCCTACGAGCAGTACTTC.